The sequence of this T cell receptor (beta chain) was determined in a study of blood T cells in healthy people across ages. For the second PCR, which ran for 7 to 11 cycles, a sample-barcoded 5' primer and a J-beta primer mix were used. TCRdb re-called the 5' RACE reads with MiXCR, one entry per CDR3 protein. The table lists roughly 1.6 million distinct CDR3 sequences, 30% to 35% of them singletons, with around 11% in the top ten. As for this clonotype: A much more abundant neighbour one base away suggests this may be a read error.

This CDR3 is built from 14 residues. The germline gives CDR1 SQVTM, CDR2 ANQGSEA. The V end was cut by 1 base, the J end by 9 bases, with 18 bases between. This receptor was taken from a woman aged 25-40 years in good health. Sequencing was performed on blood. The V call is TRBV29-1, the J call TRBJ2-5; D is perhaps TRBD2 (6 bases). CDR3 region: CSVEVGGAREAQYF. CDR3 DNA sequence: TGCAGCGTTGAAGTGGGGGGAGCCAGGGAGGCCCAGTACTTC.